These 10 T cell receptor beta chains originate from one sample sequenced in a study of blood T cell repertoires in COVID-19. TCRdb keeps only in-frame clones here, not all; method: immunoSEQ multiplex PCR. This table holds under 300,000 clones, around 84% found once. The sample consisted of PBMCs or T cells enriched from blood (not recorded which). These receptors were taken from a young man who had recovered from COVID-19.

CDR3 protein: CASSFGTGPYGYTF. In nucleotides, the CDR3 is TGTGCCAGCAGTTTTGGGACAGGACCTTATGGCTACACCTTC. The rearrangement links TRBV28 to TRBJ1-2, with 8 bases fitting TRBD1. In germline, CDR1 is MDHEN, CDR2 SYDVKM. The CDR3 loop spans 14 amino acids. The J segment lost 5 bases and the V segment lost 3 bases, leaving 5 bases of the junction unmatched.

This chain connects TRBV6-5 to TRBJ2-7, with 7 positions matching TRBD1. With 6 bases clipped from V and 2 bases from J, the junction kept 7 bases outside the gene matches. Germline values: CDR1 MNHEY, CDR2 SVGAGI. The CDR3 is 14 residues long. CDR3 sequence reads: CASRLRQGTYEQYF. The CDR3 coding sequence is TGTGCCAGCAGGCTCAGACAGGGCACCTACGAGCAGTACTTC.

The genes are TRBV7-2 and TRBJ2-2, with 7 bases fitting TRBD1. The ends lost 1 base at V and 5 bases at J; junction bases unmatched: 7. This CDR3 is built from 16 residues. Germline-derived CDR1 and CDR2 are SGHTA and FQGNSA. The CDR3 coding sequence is TGTGCCAGCAGCTTAGTCGGGACAGCGATTACCGGGGAGCTGTTTTTT. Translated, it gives CASSLVGTAITGELFF.

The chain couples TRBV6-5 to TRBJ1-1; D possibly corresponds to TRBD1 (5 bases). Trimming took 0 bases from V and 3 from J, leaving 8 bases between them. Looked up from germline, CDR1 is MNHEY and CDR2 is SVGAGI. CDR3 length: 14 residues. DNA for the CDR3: TGTGCCAGCAGTTACTCAGGGGCTGACACTGAAGCTTTCTTT. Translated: CASSYSGADTEAFF.

In nucleotides, the CDR3 is TGTGCCAGCAGCTTAGGACAGGGGAATCACTACGAGCAGTACTTC. It codes for CASSLGQGNHYEQYF. The gene calls are TRBV13 and TRBJ2-7; 7 bases map to TRBD1. V dropped 0 bases and J dropped 3; count of bases not matched to a gene: 5. Germline CDR1 PRHDT, CDR2 FYEKMQ (reference sequence). CDR3 length: 15 residues.

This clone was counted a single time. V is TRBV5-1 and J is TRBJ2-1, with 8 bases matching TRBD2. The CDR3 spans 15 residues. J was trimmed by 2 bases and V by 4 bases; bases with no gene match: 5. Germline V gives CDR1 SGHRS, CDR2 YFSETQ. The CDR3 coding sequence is TGCGCCAGCAGCGAGGAGGGACTAGCCTACAATGAGCAGTTCTTC. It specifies CASSEEGLAYNEQFF.

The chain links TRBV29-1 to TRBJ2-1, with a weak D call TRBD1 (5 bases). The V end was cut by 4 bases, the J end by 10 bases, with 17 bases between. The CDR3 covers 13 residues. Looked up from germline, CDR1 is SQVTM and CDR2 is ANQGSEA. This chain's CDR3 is CSVGVQLSGEQFF. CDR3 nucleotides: TGCAGCGTTGGGGTCCAGTTATCAGGGGAGCAGTTCTTC.

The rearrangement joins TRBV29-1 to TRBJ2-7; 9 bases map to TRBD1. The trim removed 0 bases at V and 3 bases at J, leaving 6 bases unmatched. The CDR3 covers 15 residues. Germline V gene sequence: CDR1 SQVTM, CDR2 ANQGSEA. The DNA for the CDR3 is TGCAGCGTTGAAGATTCAGGACAGGGGTTCTACGAGCAGTACTTC. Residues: CSVEDSGQGFYEQYF.

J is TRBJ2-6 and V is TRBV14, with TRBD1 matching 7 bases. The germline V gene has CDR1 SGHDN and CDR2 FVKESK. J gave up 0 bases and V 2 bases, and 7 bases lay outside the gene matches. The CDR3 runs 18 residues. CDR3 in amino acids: CASSQPGTARSGANVLTF. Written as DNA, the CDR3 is TGTGCCAGCAGCCAACCGGGGACAGCCCGCTCTGGGGCCAACGTCCTGACTTTC.

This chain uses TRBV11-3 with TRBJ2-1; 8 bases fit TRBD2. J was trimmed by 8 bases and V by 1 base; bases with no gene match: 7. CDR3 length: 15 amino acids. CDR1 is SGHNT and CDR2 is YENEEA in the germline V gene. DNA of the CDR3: TGTGCCAGCAGCTTAGGGGGGACTAGTGTCGATGAGCAGTTCTTC. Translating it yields CASSLGGTSVDEQFF.